This TCR beta chain was sequenced during a study of blood T cells in healthy people across ages. Combining a sample-barcoded 5' primer with a J-beta primer mix, a second PCR ran for about 7 to 11 cycles. MiXCR, run by TCRdb on the 5' RACE reads, gives a single entry per CDR3 protein. The sample shows some 1.5 million distinct CDR3 sequences, roughly 28% of them seen only once. With respect to this clonotype: The antigen remains unidentified.

Study-level results: Naive T cell percentage and TCR beta diversity correlated strongly. Aged donors had fewer naive CD4+ cells and lower diversity than long-lived donors.

The individuals who served as donors were healthy Caucasians living in Russia, aged about 6 to 100. V trimming: 7 bases; J trimming: 7 bases; junction bases outside the gene matches: 16. The CDR3 runs to 16 residues. Per germline, CDR1 MNHNS and CDR2 SASEGT. Input material: blood. V and J are TRBV6-1 and TRBJ2-1; 7 nucleotides align to TRBD2. This receptor was obtained from a young woman in good health. CDR3 loop: CASIPTGAGWRNEQFF. DNA of the CDR3: TGTGCCAGCATTCCCACGGGAGCGGGATGGCGGAATGAGCAGTTCTTC.